The clone carrying this T cell receptor beta chain was seen many times. Its cognate antigen is unknown. Amplicons of TCR beta CDR3 were generated from genomic DNA by two-round multiplex PCR. Primers specific to each TRBV and TRBJ gene drove first-round PCR. In TCRdb, the multiplex PCR reads were re-called with MiXCR into one record per CDR3 protein. The profile shows about 15,000 distinct CDR3 sequences, about 47% of them singletons. These data come from a study of prognosis after radiotherapy for stage I lung cancer. Turning to the study itself: Radiotherapy: SBRT, 3 to 5 fractions, biologically effective dose at least 100 Gy.

Study-wide findings and caveats: A determination of whether the expanded TCR clones were tumor-specific was not made.

V lost 7 bases and J 5 bases, leaving 17 bases between the germline ends. The CDR3 length is 13 residues. Germline CDR1 DFQATT, CDR2 SNEGSKA (reference sequence). The receptor comes from a donor aged 50 or older with non-small cell lung cancer. V usage is TRBV20-1 and J usage is TRBJ2-5, with no clear D. Here the sequenced sample was PBMCs, taken before or after stereotactic body radiation therapy (not recorded which). CDR3 sequence: CSVPGPSAETQYF. CDR3 DNA sequence: TGCAGTGTTCCGGGCCCCTCGGCGGAGACCCAGTACTTC.